Given below is one TCR beta chain in context. This sample is drawn from a study of blood T cell repertoires in COVID-19. Sequencing used immunoSEQ multiplex PCR; TCRdb keeps in-frame clones, though not all of them. The data show some 250,000 clones, about 80% seen once. The germline CDR1 and CDR2 sequences are SGHNT and YYREEE (reference sequence). Deletions cut 3 bases from V and 6 bases from J, with 10 bases between. This CDR3 contains 12 residues. The clonotype comes from a woman of 80 years or more with acute or convalescent COVID-19. The sample taken for sequencing was peripheral blood. J is TRBJ2-7 and V is TRBV5-4, with D hard to call. The CDR3 region is CASSSTGSEQYF. DNA of the CDR3: TGTGCCAGCAGCTCCACCGGGTCCGAGCAGTACTTC.